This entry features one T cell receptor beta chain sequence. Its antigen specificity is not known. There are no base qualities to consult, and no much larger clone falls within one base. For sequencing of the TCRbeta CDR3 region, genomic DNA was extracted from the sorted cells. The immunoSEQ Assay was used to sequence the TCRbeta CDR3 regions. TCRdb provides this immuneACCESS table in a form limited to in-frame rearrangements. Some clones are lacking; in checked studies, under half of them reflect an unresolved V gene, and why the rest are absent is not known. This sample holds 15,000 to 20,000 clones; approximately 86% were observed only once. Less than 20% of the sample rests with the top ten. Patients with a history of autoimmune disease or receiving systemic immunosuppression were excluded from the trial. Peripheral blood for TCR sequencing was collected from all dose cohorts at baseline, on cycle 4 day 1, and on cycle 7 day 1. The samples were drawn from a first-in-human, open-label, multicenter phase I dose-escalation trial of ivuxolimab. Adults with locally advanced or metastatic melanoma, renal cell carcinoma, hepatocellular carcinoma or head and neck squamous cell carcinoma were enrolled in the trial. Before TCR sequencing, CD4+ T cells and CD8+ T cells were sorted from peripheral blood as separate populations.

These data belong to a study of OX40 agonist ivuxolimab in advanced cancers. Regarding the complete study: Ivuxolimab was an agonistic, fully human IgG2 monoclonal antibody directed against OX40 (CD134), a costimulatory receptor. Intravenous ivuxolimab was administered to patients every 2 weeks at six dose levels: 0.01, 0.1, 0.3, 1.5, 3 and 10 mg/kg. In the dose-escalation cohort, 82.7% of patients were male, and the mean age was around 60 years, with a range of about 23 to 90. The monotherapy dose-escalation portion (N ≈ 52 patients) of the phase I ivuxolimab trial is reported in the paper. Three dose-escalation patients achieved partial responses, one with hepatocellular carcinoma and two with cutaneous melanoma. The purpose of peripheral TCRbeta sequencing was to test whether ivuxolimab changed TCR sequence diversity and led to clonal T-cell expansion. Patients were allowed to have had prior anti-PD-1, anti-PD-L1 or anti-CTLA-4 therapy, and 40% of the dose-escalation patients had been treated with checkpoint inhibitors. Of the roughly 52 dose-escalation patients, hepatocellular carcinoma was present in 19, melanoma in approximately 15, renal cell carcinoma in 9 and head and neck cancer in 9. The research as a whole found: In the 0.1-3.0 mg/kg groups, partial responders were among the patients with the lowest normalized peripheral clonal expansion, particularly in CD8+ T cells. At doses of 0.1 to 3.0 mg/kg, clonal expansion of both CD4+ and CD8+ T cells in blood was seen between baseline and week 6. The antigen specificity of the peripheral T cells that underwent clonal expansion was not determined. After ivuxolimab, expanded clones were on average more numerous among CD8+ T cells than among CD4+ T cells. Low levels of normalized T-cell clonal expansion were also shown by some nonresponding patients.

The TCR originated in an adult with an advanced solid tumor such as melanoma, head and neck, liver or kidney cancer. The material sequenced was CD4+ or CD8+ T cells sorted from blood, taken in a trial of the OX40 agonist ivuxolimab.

The DNA reads TGTGCCATCAGTGATCGGGACACCGGGGAGCTGTTTTTT. Its translation is CAISDRDTGELFF. The receptor chain draws on TRBV10-3 and TRBJ2-2; the D gene is not confidently resolved. Trimming costs V 3 bases and J 3 bases, and their ends lie 5 bases apart. The germline V gene provides CDR1 ENHRY and CDR2 SYGVKD. The CDR3 goes from the cysteine to the phenylalanine over 13 residues. Left in the record is the CDR3 DNA by itself, 39 bases read in frame from the first base.